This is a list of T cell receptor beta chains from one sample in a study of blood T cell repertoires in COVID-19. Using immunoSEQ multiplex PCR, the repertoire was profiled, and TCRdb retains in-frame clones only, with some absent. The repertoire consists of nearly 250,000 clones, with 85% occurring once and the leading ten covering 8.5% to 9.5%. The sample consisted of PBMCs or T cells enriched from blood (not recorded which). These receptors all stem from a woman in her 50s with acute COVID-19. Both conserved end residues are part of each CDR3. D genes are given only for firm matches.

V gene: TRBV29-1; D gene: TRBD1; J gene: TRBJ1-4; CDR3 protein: CSAGTASREKLFF; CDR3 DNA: TGCAGCGCTGGGACAGCCTCTAGGGAAAAACTGTTTTTT
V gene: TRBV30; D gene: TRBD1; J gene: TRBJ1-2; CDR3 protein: CAWSQGTGGYTF; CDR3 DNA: TGTGCCTGGAGTCAAGGGACAGGTGGCTACACCTTC
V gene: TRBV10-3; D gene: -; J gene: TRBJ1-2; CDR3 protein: CAISGEGENTF; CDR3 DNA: TGTGCCATCAGTGGGGAGGGGGAAAACACCTTC
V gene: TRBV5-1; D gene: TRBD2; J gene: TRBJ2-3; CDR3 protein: CASSPIGGVTDTQYF; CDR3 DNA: TGCGCCAGCAGCCCGATCGGGGGGGTGACAGATACGCAGTATTTT
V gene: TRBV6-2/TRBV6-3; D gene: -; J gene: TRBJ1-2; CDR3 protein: CASSSLINRDNYGYTF; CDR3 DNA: TGTGCCAGCAGCTCCCTAATCAACAGGGATAACTATGGCTACACCTTC
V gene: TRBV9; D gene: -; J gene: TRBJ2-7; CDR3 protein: CASSGGGPSYEQYF; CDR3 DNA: TGTGCCAGCAGCGGGGGCGGTCCTTCCTACGAGCAGTACTTC
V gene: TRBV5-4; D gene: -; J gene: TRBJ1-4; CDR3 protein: CASSIDRSFKKLFF; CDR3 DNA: TGTGCCAGCAGCATAGACAGGTCATTTAAAAAACTGTTTTTT
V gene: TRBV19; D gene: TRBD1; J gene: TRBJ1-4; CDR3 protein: CASSTGTEGVKLFF; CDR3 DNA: TGTGCCAGTAGCACCGGGACAGAGGGGGTAAAACTGTTTTTT
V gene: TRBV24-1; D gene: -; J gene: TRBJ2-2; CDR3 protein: CATSVSNTGELFF; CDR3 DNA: TGTGCCACCAGTGTTAGCAACACCGGGGAGCTGTTTTTT
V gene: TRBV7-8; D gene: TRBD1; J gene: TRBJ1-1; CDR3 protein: CASSQYWDRGLSNTEAFF; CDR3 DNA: TGTGCCAGCAGCCAATACTGGGACAGGGGGTTGTCGAACACTGAAGCTTTCTTT